A single T cell receptor beta chain is shown here with its context. The CDR3 spans 13 residues. CDR1 and CDR2 from the germline V gene are MNHNS and SASEGT. Trimming took 7 bases from V and 4 from J; bases not matched to a gene: 6. This entry is derived from a study of T cell changes during pregnancy in multiple sclerosis. TCRdb keeps only in-frame clones here, not all; method: immunoSEQ multiplex PCR. The sample lists 75,000 to 95,000 clones; 91% were seen once. This chain links TRBV6-1 with TRBJ1-1; 7 bases are a match to TRBD1. The receptor's source is a female donor in good health, enrolled as a control in a pregnancy study. Sequencing used peripheral blood, obtained in the first trimester of pregnancy. The CDR3 DNA reads as TGTGCCAGCATACGACACAGGGGCACTGAAGCTTTCTTT. Amino acids: CASIRHRGTEAFF.